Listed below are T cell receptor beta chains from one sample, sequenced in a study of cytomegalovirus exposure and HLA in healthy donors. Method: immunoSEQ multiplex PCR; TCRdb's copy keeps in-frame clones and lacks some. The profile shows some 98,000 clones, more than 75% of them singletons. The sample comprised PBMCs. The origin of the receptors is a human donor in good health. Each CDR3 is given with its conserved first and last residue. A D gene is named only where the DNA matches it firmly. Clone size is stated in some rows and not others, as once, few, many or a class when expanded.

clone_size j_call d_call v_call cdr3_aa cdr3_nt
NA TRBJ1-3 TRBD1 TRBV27 CASSFLPLQGTGNTIYF TGTGCCAGCAGTTTCCTACCTCTACAGGGGACTGGAAACACCATATATTTT
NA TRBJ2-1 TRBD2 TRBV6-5 CASRLLGGDAEQFF TGTGCCAGCAGATTACTCGGGGGGGATGCTGAGCAGTTCTTC
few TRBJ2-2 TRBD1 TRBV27 CASTDRGTFGELFF TGTGCCAGCACCGACAGGGGGACGTTCGGGGAGCTGTTTTTT
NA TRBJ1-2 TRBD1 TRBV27 CASSLGQTYGYTF TGTGCCAGCAGTCTGGGACAGACATATGGCTACACCTTC
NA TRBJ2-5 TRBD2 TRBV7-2 CASSPPLAVTTQYF TGTGCCAGCAGCCCGCCGCTAGCGGTAACGACCCAGTACTTC
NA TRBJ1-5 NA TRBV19 CASRDPRVGASQPQHF TGTGCCAGTCGCGATCCTCGGGTAGGGGCGTCACAGCCCCAGCATTTT
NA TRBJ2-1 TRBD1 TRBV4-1 CASSQVGRGLNEQFF TGCGCCAGCAGCCAAGTAGGCAGGGGGCTCAATGAGCAGTTCTTC
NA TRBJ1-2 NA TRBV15 CATSRRLDLTQGYTF TGTGCCACCAGCAGAAGGTTGGACTTGACCCAGGGCTACACCTTC
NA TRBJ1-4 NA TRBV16 CASSHLTGSNEKLFF TGTGCCAGCAGCCACCTGACAGGCTCTAATGAAAAACTGTTTTTT
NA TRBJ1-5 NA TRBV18 CASSGRAGQPQHF TGTGCCAGCTCAGGGAGGGCCGGTCAGCCCCAGCATTTT
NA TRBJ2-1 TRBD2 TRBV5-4 CASRQGTSGGSGEQFF TGTGCCAGCAGACAAGGGACTAGCGGGGGGTCTGGTGAGCAGTTCTTC
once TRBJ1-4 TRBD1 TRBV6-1 CAAGGTGIGGEKLFF TGTGCCGCCGGGGGGACAGGGATCGGTGGTGAAAAACTGTTTTTT